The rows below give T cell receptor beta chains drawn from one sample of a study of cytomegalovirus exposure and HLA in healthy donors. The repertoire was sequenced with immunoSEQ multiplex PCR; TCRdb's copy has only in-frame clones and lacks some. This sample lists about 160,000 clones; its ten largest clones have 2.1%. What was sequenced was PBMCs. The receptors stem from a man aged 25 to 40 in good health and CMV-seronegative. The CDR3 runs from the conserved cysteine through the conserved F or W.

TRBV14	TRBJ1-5	CASSQDSQPQHF
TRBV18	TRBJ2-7	CASSPGVAREQYF
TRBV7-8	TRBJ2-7	CASSQQGTYGQYF
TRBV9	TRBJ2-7	CASSGRDSSYEQYF
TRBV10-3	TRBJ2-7	CAISVDRGPYEQYF
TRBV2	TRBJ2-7	CASSPKTSGMYEQYF
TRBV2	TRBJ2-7	CASSESAGYYEQYF
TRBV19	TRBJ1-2	CASRGDTNYGYTF
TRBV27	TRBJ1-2	CASSFRLGGGYTF
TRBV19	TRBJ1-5	CASSIVLSNQPQHF